This T cell receptor beta chain was profiled in a study of T cell responses to AZD1222 COVID-19 vaccine. Study-wide points: At 160-218 and 743-854, vaccine-associated CD4 TCRs were dominant, and they spanned spike. It should be noted that donors were predominantly white British and more often female, and clonal diversity was possibly underestimated.

To note about this clone: What it binds is not known.

Assay used: immunoSEQ multiplex PCR; TCRdb lists only in-frame clones, some missing. The sample holds roughly 100,000 clones; 87% are singletons and the top ten take 2.5%. V was shortened by 3 bases and J by 0 bases, with 2 bases between the two germline ends. The V gene's germline CDR1 is KGHSH and CDR2 LQKENI. The CDR3 sequence is 12 residues long. The V gene is TRBV18, the J gene TRBJ2-5; D not certain. This TCR came from an adult who received the AZD1222 COVID-19 vaccine. The sample in question was peripheral blood, obtained 28 days after the second AZD1222 dose. The CDR3 nucleotides are TGTGCCAGCTCACCGAACCAAGAGACCCAGTACTTC. Protein sequence: CASSPNQETQYF.